The following is a T cell receptor beta chain sequence with its context. Its antigen is not known. This specimen comes from a study of cytomegalovirus exposure and HLA in healthy donors. Study-level results: Most TCR beta V segments were productive about 90% or about 30% of the time in an earlier analysis.

Whereas donors were nominally healthy upon sampling, unrecorded immune exposures were probable. Vbeta (60) and Jbeta (13) primers were used in the PCR. Some clones are missing from TCRdb's copy, which holds only in-frame ones; the method was immunoSEQ multiplex PCR. The sample includes about 93,000 clones, more than 60% seen only once; the top ten take about 2.1%. The CDR3 has 17 residues. Germline V CDR1 and CDR2: MRHNA, SNTAGT. Trimming took off 2 bases at V and 0 bases at J, with 15 bases between the two ends. This chain joins TRBV6-4 and TRBJ2-3; possibly TRBD2 for D (5 bases). The TCR sequence derives from a boy under 18 in good health and CMV-seronegative. Sequencing was carried out using PBMCs. As DNA, the CDR3 is TGTGCCAGCAGTGACGCGGGCAGAGCCTCTAGCACAGATACGCAGTATTTT. Amino acids: CASSDAGRASSTDTQYF.